This TCR beta chain comes out of a study of cytomegalovirus exposure and HLA in healthy donors. Study summary: It was reported in a later analysis that the 95 to 150 validation repertoires used the same platform as the approximately 620 first-cohort repertoires. The study, taken as a whole, reports: In vitro checks showed that three CMV-associated chains really do target CMV antigens. More than 150 TCR beta chains were listed as cytomegalovirus-associated.

Concerning this clone itself: Its antigen is unidentified.

Clones were read by immunoSEQ multiplex PCR, and TCRdb kept only the in-frame ones, dropping some. The sample includes some 130,000 clones, approximately 94% seen only once; the top ten take 1.5% to 2%. V was pared by 1 base and J by 5 bases, with 11 bases between. Germline loops: CDR1 MNHNS, CDR2 SASEGT. This CDR3 has 14 amino acids. This TCR was sampled from a man younger than 35 in good health and CMV-seropositive. Source material: PBMCs. J is TRBJ1-2 and V is TRBV6-1, with a weak D call TRBD1 (5 bases). CDR3 nucleotide sequence: TGTGCCAGCAGTGAAGGACAGCTCTTTTATGGCTACACCTTC. Its protein product is CASSEGQLFYGYTF.